This entry lists 25 T cell receptor beta chains sequenced from one sample in a study of shared clonotypes between healthy human individuals. The table came from immunoSEQ multiplex PCR; TCRdb's copy has only in-frame clones and leaves some out. This sample has around 500,000 clones, with over 70% found just once. Source material: PBMCs. The origin of the receptors is a woman aged 40-49 years in good health. Some clones in this sample may be carry-over from other donors' samples.

V and J are TRBV7-9 and TRBJ2-7; TRBD1 might be the D (5 bases). Germline-derived CDR1 and CDR2 are SEHNR and FQNEAQ (reference sequence). Trimming pared 0 bases from V and 4 bases from J, leaving 13 bases between. This CDR3 is built from 15 residues. CDR3 DNA: TGTGCCAGCAGCTTAGCGGGGTATGACAGTTACGAGCAGTACTTC. Translation gives CASSLAGYDSYEQYF.

V is TRBV11-2 and J is TRBJ2-2, with 8 bases that match TRBD2. The CDR3 spans 15 residues. Losses at the gene ends were 4 bases for V and 4 bases for J; bases not matched to a gene: 5. In germline, CDR1 is SGHAT, CDR2 FQNNGV. CDR3 loop: CASSWSGTSTGELFF. CDR3 sequence (DNA): TGTGCCAGCAGCTGGTCCGGGACTAGCACCGGGGAGCTGTTTTTT.

V usage is TRBV2 and J usage is TRBJ1-2, with 8 bases that match TRBD1. CDR3 size: 15 residues. Germline trimming cut 6 bases from V and 5 bases from J; bases unmatched to any gene: 11. Per germline, CDR1 SNHLY and CDR2 FYNNEI. This CDR3 is CASSLSDRGGYGYTF. The CDR3 bases are TGTGCCAGCAGCCTTTCCGACAGGGGAGGATATGGCTACACCTTC. Together with reference TRBV2 and TRBJ1-2, the CDR3 gives the full variable domain: EPEVTQTPSHQVTQMGQEVILRCVPISNHLYFYWYRQILGQKVEFLVSFYNNEISEKSEIFDDQFSVERPDGSNFTLKIRSTKLEDSAMYFCASSLSDRGGYGYTFGSGTRLTVV.

The J gene is TRBJ2-1, the V gene TRBV9; possible D gene TRBD2, 6 bases. The CDR3 spans 14 residues. V lost 4 bases and J 8 bases, leaving 16 bases between the germline ends. Germline lookup yields CDR1 SGDLS and CDR2 YYNGEE. Here the CDR3 DNA reads TGTGCCAGCAGCCTTCGGGCAGAGCGGGATGAGCAGTTCTTC. Its translation is CASSLRAERDEQFF.

Turning to this clone: This likely stems from a read error, as it lies one base from a far larger clone. The chain uses TRBV5-4 and TRBJ2-2, with TRBD1 matching 10 bases. The CDR3 totals 16 residues. Germline CDR1 is SGHNT and CDR2 is YYREEE (reference sequence). J lost 3 bases, V lost 5 bases, and 7 bases had no gene match. The chain's CDR3 is CASSPVDRGYTGELFF. The CDR3 DNA reads as TGTGCCAGCAGTCCAGTGGACAGGGGGTACACCGGGGAGCTGTTTTTT.

This sequence joins TRBV4-3 and TRBJ2-1, with TRBD2 matching 7 bases. Per the germline V gene, CDR1 is LGHNA and CDR2 is YSLEER. The CDR3 totals 17 residues. V lost 0 bases and J lost 8; bases outside the gene matches: 13. Here the CDR3 reads CASSQDWGGNALDEQFF. In DNA, the CDR3 is TGCGCCAGCAGCCAAGATTGGGGGGGGAACGCGTTGGATGAGCAGTTCTTC.

J is TRBJ1-2 and V is TRBV18; D gene uncertain. V lost 3 bases to trimming and J lost 0 bases, with 11 bases between them. The CDR3 runs to 15 residues. Germline CDR1 KGHSH, CDR2 LQKENI. CDR3 loop: CASSPRHTSNYGYTF. In DNA, the CDR3 is TGTGCCAGCTCACCTAGACACACCTCTAACTATGGCTACACCTTC. The whole variable domain, filled in from reference TRBV18 and TRBJ1-2, reads NAGVMQNPRHLVRRRGQEARLRCSPMKGHSHVYWYRQLPEEGLKFMVYLQKENIIDESGMPKERFSAEFPKEGPSILRIQQVVRGDSAAYFCASSPRHTSNYGYTFGSGTRLTVV.

This clone turned up a few times. Being one base from a much bigger clone, this may be a read error. The V gene is TRBV6-1, the J gene TRBJ1-6; D is ambiguous. The germline CDR1 and CDR2 sequences are MNHNS and SASEGT. The V end lost 0 bases, the J end lost 6 bases, and 6 bases lay between the germline ends. This CDR3 contains 14 residues. DNA for the CDR3: TGTGCCAGCAGTGAAGCCAGCATTAATTCACCCCTCCACTTT. Its protein product is CASSEASINSPLHF.

This clone was recorded only once. The chain has TRBV19 and TRBJ1-4; 10 bases are a match to TRBD1. The CDR3 has 17 residues. Per the germline V gene, CDR1 is LNHDA and CDR2 is SQIVND (reference sequence). Trimming cost V 5 bases and J 7 bases; bases outside gene matches: 13. The CDR3 protein is CASSHLDRGAFGEKLFF. The DNA of the CDR3 is TGTGCCAGTAGTCACCTGGACAGGGGGGCGTTCGGTGAAAAACTGTTTTTT.

This clone was observed a handful of times. The chain combines TRBV21-1 with TRBJ1-1; the table's D call TRBD1 went unverified against the DNA. TRBV21-1 is designated a pseudogene. The CDR3 contains 11 residues. The CDR3 protein is CASSKQCEAFF. As DNA, the CDR3 is TGTGCCAGCAGCAAACAGTGTGAAGCTTTCTTT.

The chain uses TRBV4-1 and TRBJ2-7; D possibly corresponds to TRBD1 (5 bases). Trimming stripped 0 bases from V and 3 bases from J, with 18 bases between. Per germline, CDR1 MGHRA and CDR2 YSYEKL. The CDR3 runs to 17 residues. This CDR3 reads CASSQEGARGLLYEQYF. The CDR3 nucleotides read TGCGCCAGCAGCCAAGAAGGGGCTAGGGGCCTTCTCTACGAGCAGTACTTC.

J is TRBJ2-3 and V is TRBV7-3, with 9 bases that match TRBD2. CDR1 and CDR2 from the germline V gene are SGHTA and FQGTGA. Trimming removed 4 bases from V and 2 bases from J; junction bases left unmatched: 10. The CDR3 is 17 residues long. This CDR3 is CASSSQGLAGITDTQYF. CDR3 nucleotides: TGTGCCAGCAGCTCACAGGGTCTAGCGGGGATCACAGATACGCAGTATTTT.

The chain combines TRBV5-1 with TRBJ1-2; D is unclear. CDR1 SGHRS and CDR2 YFSETQ come from the germline V gene. V lost 0 bases, J lost 5 bases, and 17 bases lay in between. The CDR3 consists of 16 residues. The CDR3 DNA reads TGCGCCAGCAGCTTGGAGCGGGCCTCGGGATGGTATGGCTACACCTTC. Its translation is CASSLERASGWYGYTF. Full variable domain (missing parts from reference TRBV5-1 and TRBJ1-2): KAGVTQTPRYLIKTRGQQVTLSCSPISGHRSVSWYQQTPGQGLQFLFEYFSETQRNKGNFPGRFSGRQFSNSRSEMNVSTLELGDSALYLCASSLERASGWYGYTFGSGTRLTVV.

Regarding this clone: A far larger clone is one base from this, pointing to a likely read error. The chain uses TRBV27 and TRBJ2-2; no clear D. The CDR3 consists of 15 residues. Germline CDR1 reads MNHEY; CDR2 reads SMNVEV (reference sequence). The V end was cut by 2 bases, the J end by 6 bases, with 13 bases between. CDR3 coding DNA: TGTGCCAGCAGTTTACGTGTCAGTCAGGCCGGGGAGCTGTTTTTT. This gives the protein CASSLRVSQAGELFF.

To note about this clone: One base separates it from a far larger clone, so it is likely a read error. V and J are TRBV2 and TRBJ1-1, with D perhaps matching TRBD1 (6 bases). The length of the CDR3 is 13 residues. Per germline, CDR1 SNHLY and CDR2 FYNNEI. The CDR3 DNA is TGTGCCAGCAGTCCAGGGGATGGCACTGAAGTTTTCTTT. Translation: CASSPGDGTEVFF.

Notes on this clone: This likely came from a read error, as a far larger clone is one base away. The V gene is TRBV5-4, the J gene TRBJ2-5, with TRBD2 identical over 13 bases. CDR3 length equals 15 residues. V shed 4 bases and J 11 bases; nucleotides not matched to a gene: 11. Germline V lookup: CDR1 SGHNT, CDR2 YYREEE (reference sequence). CDR3 amino acids: CASSQGTSGMREQYF. For the CDR3, the DNA is TGTGCCAGCAGCCAAGGGACTAGCGGGATGAGAGAGCAGTACTTC.

The CDR3 protein is CASTLVGEMNTEAFF. In nucleotides, the CDR3 is TGTGCCAGCACCCTGGTGGGGGAAATGAACACTGAAGCTTTCTTT. This chain links TRBV5-4 with TRBJ1-1, with D tentatively TRBD1 (5 bases). Germline V CDR1 and CDR2: SGHNT, YYREEE (reference sequence). Trimming took 6 bases from V and 0 from J, leaving 15 bases between them. The CDR3 loop spans 15 amino acids.

The chain employs TRBV2 and TRBJ2-7; a possible D gene is TRBD2 (5 bases). The germline gives CDR1 SNHLY, CDR2 FYNNEI. The CDR3 covers 13 residues. Trimming took 1 base from V and 4 from J, leaving 8 bases between them. CDR3 sequence (DNA): TGTGCCAGCAGTGAAGAGGTAGCGTACGAGCAGTACTTC. It is translated as CASSEEVAYEQYF.

This rearrangement joins TRBV30 to TRBJ1-2; no clear D gene. From germline, CDR1 is GTSNPN and CDR2 SVGIG (reference sequence). The V end was cut by 0 bases, the J end by 10 bases, with 9 bases between. The CDR3 has 11 amino acids. Here the CDR3 reads CAWSVLGSYTF. The DNA of the CDR3 is TGTGCCTGGAGTGTACTGGGTTCCTACACCTTC.

The chain employs TRBV29-1 and TRBJ2-5; 8 nucleotides align to TRBD1. With V trimmed by 8 bases and J by 3 bases, 2 bases remained unmatched. There are 11 residues in the CDR3. Germline lookup yields CDR1 SQVTM and CDR2 ANQGSEA. The CDR3 is CSRTGKETQYF. CDR3 nucleotide sequence: TGCAGCCGGACAGGGAAAGAGACCCAGTACTTC.

As concerns this clone: This likely stems from a read error, as it lies one base from a far larger clone. The V gene is TRBV6-1, the J gene TRBJ2-3, with D tentatively TRBD2 (6 bases). The CDR3 spans 15 residues. Germline CDR1 reads MNHNS; CDR2 reads SASEGT. CDR3 residues: CAISVLAPGTDTQYF. The CDR3 DNA reads as TGTGCCATCAGTGTACTAGCTCCAGGGACAGATACGCAGTATTTT.

Remarks on this clone: Given a far larger clone just one base away, this is likely a sequencing read error. V usage is TRBV2 and J usage is TRBJ1-2; the D gene is possibly TRBD1 (5 bases). Germline CDR1 and CDR2: SNHLY and FYNNEI. The CDR3 is 14 residues long. As DNA, the CDR3 is TGTGCCAGCATTGCGTTGAGGGGAGGGTATGACTACACCTTC. Protein sequence: CASIALRGGYDYTF.

Notes on this clone: This is likely an artifact of a read error, given a far larger clone one base away. Other DNA sequences in the same sample also yield this CDR3. The chain has TRBV4-2 and TRBJ2-1, with 9 positions matching TRBD2. Germline-derived CDR1 and CDR2 are LGHNA and YNFKEQ. The ends lost 4 bases at V and 3 bases at J; junction bases unmatched: 7. This CDR3 comprises 16 residues. In DNA form, the CDR3 reads TGTGCCAGCAGCCTCTCGACTAGCGGTAGCTACAATGAGCAGTTCTTC. Protein: CASSLSTSGSYNEQFF.

The chain carries TRBV5-1 and TRBJ2-3; a possible D gene is TRBD2 (6 bases). The CDR3 extends over 14 amino acids. Trimming removed 1 base at V and 2 bases at J, with 8 bases between. The germline CDR1 and CDR2 sequences are SGHRS and YFSETQ. CDR3 in amino acids: CASSLMGLTDTQYF. CDR3 bases: TGCGCCAGCAGCTTGATGGGACTCACAGATACGCAGTATTTT.

About this clone itself: Only one base separates this from a far larger clonotype, so it likely reflects a read error. This rearrangement joins TRBV4-1 to TRBJ2-3; D gene unclear. CDR3 size: 16 residues. Germline V CDR1 and CDR2: MGHRA, YSYEKL. The CDR3 sequence: CTSSQLSLPGTDTQYF. In DNA form, the CDR3 reads TGCACCAGCAGCCAACTTTCCCTACCCGGCACAGATACGCAGTATTTT.